This paragraph covers one TCR beta chain sequence. Its specificity is unknown. These data come from a study of Tregs in tolerant kidney transplant recipients. Study conclusions and caveats: Tolerant patients' donor-specific Tregs expanded beyond overall Tregs, suggesting antigen-driven growth. No direct test of biological reproducibility was done here. The small number of patients limits these findings pending further validation.

Using immunoSEQ multiplex PCR, the repertoire was profiled, and TCRdb retains in-frame clones only, with some absent. The repertoire holds fewer than 80,000 clones, with less than 98% as singletons. Unstimulated regulatory T cells (CD4+CD25+CD127-), CD4+CD25- non-regulatory cells, CD4 and CD8 cells were FACS-sorted from thawed PBMCs. Sample: Tregs from blood, taken before the transplant. The sequence came from a human donor who received a combined kidney and bone marrow transplant.

CDR3: CASSIAGDRAPRAFF. The CDR3 DNA is TGTGCCAGTAGTATAGCCGGGGACAGGGCGCCCCGAGCTTTCTTT. The V gene is TRBV19, the J gene TRBJ1-1; TRBD1 aligns across 9 bases. The junction had 10 bases not matched to a gene; V was cut back by 1 base and J by 10 bases. This CDR3 region has 15 residues. Germline V gene sequence: CDR1 LNHDA, CDR2 SQIVND (reference sequence).